This T cell receptor (beta chain) was documented in a study of T cell responses to AZD1222 COVID-19 vaccine. Study findings and constraints: Elevations in Spike-specific TCR breadth and depth followed administration of two AZD1222 doses. Only after the peak T cell response were repertoires sampled.

Measured with immunoSEQ multiplex PCR; TCRdb has only the in-frame clones, and not every one. The sample records around 100,000 clones, about 91% being singletons. The CDR3 totals 14 residues. CDR1 and CDR2 from the germline V gene are SGHTA and FQGTGA. The ends lost 4 bases at V and 2 bases at J; junction bases unmatched: 4. This clone was recorded once. Antigen unknown. Both about-4-week and about-12-week second-dose recipients were combined. This specimen consisted of peripheral blood, obtained 28 days after the second AZD1222 dose. The chain is built from TRBV7-3 and TRBJ1-2; 7 bases are shared with TRBD1. This TCR derives from an adult who received the AZD1222 COVID-19 vaccine. The CDR3 protein is CASSSETGNYGYTF. CDR3 nucleotides: TGTGCCAGCAGCTCCGAGACAGGGAACTATGGCTACACCTTC.